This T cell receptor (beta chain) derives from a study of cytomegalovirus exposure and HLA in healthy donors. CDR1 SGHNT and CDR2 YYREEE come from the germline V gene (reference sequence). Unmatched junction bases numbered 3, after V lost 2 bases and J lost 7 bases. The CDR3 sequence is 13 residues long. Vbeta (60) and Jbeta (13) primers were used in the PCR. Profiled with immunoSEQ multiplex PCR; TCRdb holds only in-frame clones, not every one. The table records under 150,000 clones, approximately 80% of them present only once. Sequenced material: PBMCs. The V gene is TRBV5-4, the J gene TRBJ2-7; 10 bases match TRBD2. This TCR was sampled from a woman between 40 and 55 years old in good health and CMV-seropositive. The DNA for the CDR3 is TGTGCCAGCAGCTTAGGGACTAGCGAGGAGCAGTACTTC. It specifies CASSLGTSEEQYF. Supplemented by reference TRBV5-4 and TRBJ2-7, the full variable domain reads ETGVTQSPTHLIKTRGQQVTLRCSSQSGHNTVSWYQQALGQGPQFIFQYYREEENGRGNFPPRFSGLQFPNYSSELNVNALELDDSALYLCASSLGTSEEQYFGPGTRLTVT.